These 29 T cell receptor beta chains share one sample of origin, sequenced in a study of early T cells in non-severe SARS-CoV-2 infection. TCRdb reprocessed the 5' RACE reads via MiXCR and lists one record per CDR3 protein. The data hold around 70,000 distinct CDR3 sequences, with 9.5% to 15% observed a single time. The source material was whole blood. The receptors shown here come from an adult who was a healthcare worker with PCR-confirmed SARS-CoV-2 infection or an uninfected control (not recorded which).

This clonotype occurred many times. The rearrangement uses TRBV5-4 and TRBJ2-2; possible D gene TRBD2, 5 bases. Deletions cut 10 bases from V and 5 bases from J, with 21 bases between. In germline, CDR1 is SGHNT, CDR2 YYREEE (reference sequence). The CDR3 spans 15 residues. The CDR3 is CAVSGQWRSTGELFF. The CDR3 region has the DNA TGTGCCGTCTCGGGCCAGTGGAGGAGTACCGGGGAGCTGTTTTTT. Complete variable domain (other parts from reference TRBV5-4 and TRBJ2-2): ETGVTQSPTHLIKTRGQQVTLRCSSQSGHNTVSWYQQALGQGPQFIFQYYREEENGRGNFPPRFSGLQFPNYSSELNVNALELDDSALYLCAVSGQWRSTGELFFGEGSRLTVL.

This clonotype has ten or more counts. The V gene is TRBV7-6, the J gene TRBJ1-1; D unclear. The V and J ends lost 4 bases and 4 bases respectively, with 7 bases between them. Germline CDR1 is SGHVS and CDR2 is FNYEAQ. The CDR3 is 12 residues long. In DNA, the CDR3 is TGTGCCAGCAGCTCCCCCGGCACTGAAGCTTTCTTT. It specifies CASSSPGTEAFF.

This clonotype has just a few counts. The chain has TRBV27 and TRBJ2-7; 8 nucleotides agree with TRBD1. Germline V gives CDR1 MNHEY, CDR2 SMNVEV (reference sequence). V shed 3 bases and J 0 bases; nucleotides not matched to a gene: 7. The CDR3 consists of 16 residues. This CDR3 reads CASSFSTGDSSYEQYF. As DNA, the CDR3 is TGTGCCAGCAGTTTCTCGACAGGGGATAGCTCCTACGAGCAGTACTTC.

In its sample, this clonotype was seen a few times. The chain links TRBV5-4 to TRBJ2-2; D gene uncertain. The CDR3 has 12 amino acids. Trimming cost V 0 bases and J 6 bases, with 3 bases left between them. CDR1 is SGHNT and CDR2 is YYREEE in the germline V gene (reference sequence). The CDR3 spells CASSLDSGELFF. The DNA of the CDR3 is TGTGCCAGCAGCTTGGACTCCGGGGAGCTGTTTTTT.

A note on this clonotype: A much larger clone differs by one base, so this may be a read error. The chain links TRBV28 to TRBJ1-2; D unresolved. The CDR3 is 12 residues long. V was clipped by 6 bases and J by 5 bases, with 10 bases between them. Germline V gene data show CDR1 as MDHEN and CDR2 as SYDVKM. CDR3 DNA sequence: TGTGCCAGCAGCAGTCAGAATTATGGCTACACCTTC. This sequence encodes CASSSQNYGYTF.

This clonotype came up a few times. The V and J genes are TRBV9 and TRBJ2-3; 10 bases are shared with TRBD2. Germline assignment: CDR1 SGDLS and CDR2 YYNGEE. J lost 5 bases, V lost 5 bases, and 5 bases had no gene match. There are 14 residues in the CDR3. The CDR3 region has the DNA TGTGCCAGCAGTTTAGCGGGAGGACTAGATACGCAGTATTTT. This codes for CASSLAGGLDTQYF.

This clonotype occurred many times. The chain carries TRBV18 and TRBJ2-3, with D perhaps matching TRBD2 (5 bases). Deletions cut 6 bases from V and 2 bases from J, with 15 bases between. In germline, CDR1 is KGHSH, CDR2 LQKENI. The CDR3 length is 15 residues. CDR3 nucleotide sequence: TGTGCCAGCTCGCCTCGGGCGGAGGCCACAGATACGCAGTATTTT. Protein sequence: CASSPRAEATDTQYF.

At least ten counts were recorded for this clonotype. The chain is built from TRBV6-6 and TRBJ2-3; the match to TRBD2 covers 10 bases. Trimming removed 4 bases from V and 2 bases from J; junction bases left unmatched: 6. There are 16 residues in the CDR3. The germline V gene encodes CDR1 MNHNY and CDR2 SVGAGI (reference sequence). The CDR3 spells CASSSSLAGTTDTQYF. The CDR3, as DNA: TGTGCCAGCAGTTCCTCACTAGCGGGAACCACAGATACGCAGTATTTT.

This clonotype showed up many times. The chain employs TRBV9 and TRBJ2-7, with D possibly TRBD2 on 5 matching bases. Germline V gene lookup returns CDR1 SGDLS and CDR2 YYNGEE. This CDR3 has 14 residues. Trimming removed 2 bases from V and 2 bases from J, with 11 bases in between. The CDR3 protein is CASSVESGTYEQYF. Here the CDR3 DNA reads TGTGCCAGCAGCGTTGAGAGCGGCACCTACGAGCAGTACTTC.

This clonotype was picked up many times. The chain carries TRBV19 and TRBJ2-3; 9 bases agree with TRBD2. Germline V lookup: CDR1 LNHDA, CDR2 SQIVND (reference sequence). Trimming took 5 bases from V and 4 from J; bases not matched to a gene: 7. This CDR3 region has 15 residues. The CDR3 DNA is TGTGCCAGTAGTGATAGCGGGAGAAGAGCAGATACGCAGTATTTT. Residues: CASSDSGRRADTQYF.

The genes are TRBV11-2 and TRBJ2-1, with 7 positions matching TRBD1. From germline, CDR1 is SGHAT and CDR2 FQNNGV. This CDR3 comprises 11 residues. The junction had 1 base not matched to a gene; V was cut back by 2 bases and J by 12 bases. CDR3 DNA: TGTGCCAGCAGCTTAAGGGACAGGCAGTTCTTC. Protein sequence: CASSLRDRQFF.

The chain joins TRBV21-1 to TRBJ1-4; TRBD1 reflects the table's D call only, with no check against the DNA. TRBV21-1 represents a pseudogene. The CDR3 sequence is 19 residues long. CDR3 in amino acids: CASSKRGGRRKATNEKLFF. The CDR3 coding sequence is TGTGCCAGCAGCAAAAGAGGGGGAAGGAGGAAGGCAACTAATGAAAAACTGTTTTTT.

This chain uses TRBV19 with TRBJ2-2, with 7 bases fitting TRBD1. Germline V gives CDR1 LNHDA, CDR2 SQIVND (reference sequence). This CDR3 is built from 14 residues. The J segment lost 4 bases and the V segment lost 2 bases, leaving 1 base of the junction unmatched. The CDR3 spells CASSINRGTGELFF. As DNA, the CDR3 is TGTGCCAGTAGTATAAACAGGGGCACCGGGGAGCTGTTTTTT.

This clonotype came up many times. The chain recombines TRBV20-1 with TRBJ2-7; no clear D. Trimming took 0 bases from V and 0 from J, leaving 18 bases between them. CDR1 is DFQATT, CDR2 SNEGSKA, per germline (reference sequence). CDR3 length: 17 amino acids. The CDR3 DNA is TGCAGTGCTAGAGATATAGGCCTGGGTCTCCCCTCCTACGAGCAGTACTTC. Protein product: CSARDIGLGLPSYEQYF.

The chain has TRBV7-2 and TRBJ2-3; 9 bases are shared with TRBD2. Germline-derived CDR1 and CDR2 are SGHTA and FQGNSA. There are 14 residues in the CDR3. V was pared by 6 bases and J by 1 base, with 2 bases of the junction left unmatched. The chain's CDR3 is CASRRTSGTDTQYF. For the CDR3, the DNA is TGTGCCAGCAGACGGACTAGCGGCACAGATACGCAGTATTTT.

V and J are TRBV29-1 and TRBJ1-2, with 9 bases matching TRBD1. Germline assignment: CDR1 SQVTM and CDR2 ANQGSEA. Losses at the gene ends were 5 bases for V and 4 bases for J; bases not matched to a gene: 5. This CDR3 is 13 amino acids long. The CDR3 bases are TGCAGCGTTACCGACAGGGGGTTCTATGGCTACACCTTC. Translating gives CSVTDRGFYGYTF.

V and J are TRBV11-1 and TRBJ2-5, with a possible D match to TRBD2 (7 bases). The germline V gene has CDR1 SGHAT and CDR2 FQDESV (reference sequence). The V and J ends lost 3 bases and 4 bases respectively, with 12 bases between them. The CDR3 is made up of 14 amino acids. The CDR3 loop reads CASSFTGGGETQYF. The CDR3 DNA follows: TGTGCCAGCAGCTTCACGGGGGGCGGAGAGACCCAGTACTTC.

This clonotype was recorded at least ten times. The rearrangement joins TRBV9 to TRBJ2-3, with TRBD1 matching 8 bases. The CDR3 consists of 16 residues. CDR1 and CDR2 from the germline V gene are SGDLS and YYNGEE. Trimming removed 2 bases from V and 2 bases from J; junction bases left unmatched: 7. DNA for the CDR3: TGTGCCAGCAGCGTCAGGGGGCAGGTCGACACAGATACGCAGTATTTT. Translation: CASSVRGQVDTDTQYF.

In its sample, this clonotype was seen a few times. This rearrangement joins TRBV6-6 to TRBJ2-1; 12 nucleotides align to TRBD2. Germline loops: CDR1 MNHNY, CDR2 SVGAGI (reference sequence). J lost 0 bases, V lost 6 bases, and 15 bases had no gene match. This CDR3 comprises 20 residues. CDR3 amino acids: CASSLGVGLAGQSSYNEQFF. DNA for the CDR3: TGTGCCAGCAGCTTGGGAGTGGGACTAGCGGGCCAAAGCTCCTACAATGAGCAGTTCTTC.

This clonotype was seen a few times. This chain connects TRBV20-1 to TRBJ2-7, with D possibly TRBD1 on 6 matching bases. The CDR3 runs 14 residues. Germline values: CDR1 DFQATT, CDR2 SNEGSKA (reference sequence). Trimming took 4 bases from V and 0 from J, leaving 13 bases between them. The CDR3 is CSAIKGHFSYEQYF. The CDR3 DNA reads TGCAGTGCTATTAAGGGACATTTCTCCTACGAGCAGTACTTC.

Many counts were recorded for this clonotype. The rearrangement joins TRBV3-1 to TRBJ1-5, with D unresolved. The CDR3 is made up of 14 amino acids. V was shortened by 3 bases and J by 7 bases, with 13 bases between the two germline ends. The germline CDR1 and CDR2 sequences are LGHDT and YNNKEL (reference sequence). This CDR3 reads CASSQGRDQQPQHF. As DNA, the CDR3 is TGTGCCAGCAGCCAGGGGAGGGATCAACAGCCCCAGCATTTT.

The chain recombines TRBV28 with TRBJ2-5; the D call may be TRBD1 or TRBD2 (6 bases each). Per the germline V gene, CDR1 is MDHEN and CDR2 is SYDVKM. This CDR3 is built from 14 residues. The germline V and J ends were trimmed by 7 bases and 5 bases, with 17 bases remaining between them. The CDR3 loop reads CASTPRRGVETQYF. In DNA, the CDR3 is TGTGCCAGCACCCCCAGGAGGGGGGTTGAGACCCAGTACTTC.

This clonotype was found a few times. The chain is built from TRBV7-9 and TRBJ1-1; the D gene is possibly TRBD1 (5 bases). V gave up 5 bases and J gave up 11 bases, with 18 bases separating them. Germline V gene lookup returns CDR1 SEHNR and CDR2 FQNEAQ (reference sequence). This CDR3 is built from 13 residues. CDR3 region: CASSRGEPSGAFF. The DNA of the CDR3 is TGTGCCAGCAGCCGGGGGGAACCCTCTGGCGCTTTCTTT.

In its sample, this clonotype was seen many times. This rearrangement joins TRBV3-1 to TRBJ2-7, with 9 bases that match TRBD1. CDR3 size: 20 residues. Germline CDR1 reads LGHDT; CDR2 reads YNNKEL (reference sequence). The J segment lost 6 bases and the V segment lost 4 bases, leaving 25 bases of the junction unmatched. CDR3 sequence: CASSRRDREGPTTSLSEQYF. The CDR3 DNA sequence: TGTGCCAGCAGCCGGCGGGACAGGGAGGGACCAACGACGTCTCTTTCCGAGCAGTACTTC.

Points on this clonotype: This may be a read error, as it is one base from a much larger clone. The chain combines TRBV28 with TRBJ2-7; D tentatively reads TRBD1 or TRBD2 (5 bases each). V was clipped by 8 bases and J by 5 bases, with 19 bases between them. The CDR3 consists of 14 residues. CDR1 MDHEN and CDR2 SYDVKM come from the germline V gene. Here the CDR3 DNA reads TGTGCCAGCGCCCTGGGGGTAGCGTCTGACGAGCAGTACTTC. Its protein is CASALGVASDEQYF.

This clonotype was seen repeatedly, ten times or more. This rearrangement joins TRBV28 to TRBJ1-1; possibly TRBD1 for D (5 bases). The V and J ends lost 5 bases and 11 bases respectively, with 12 bases between them. CDR1 MDHEN and CDR2 SYDVKM come from the germline V gene. There are 11 residues in the CDR3. This CDR3 reads CASSTGPLAFF. DNA for the CDR3: TGTGCCAGCAGTACGGGGCCTCTGGCTTTCTTT. Together with reference TRBV28 and TRBJ1-1, the CDR3 gives the full variable domain: DVKVTQSSRYLVKRTGEKVFLECVQDMDHENMFWYRQDPGLGLRLIYFSYDVKMKEKGDIPEGYSVSREKKERFSLILESASTNQTSMYLCASSTGPLAFFGQGTRLTVV.

The chain carries TRBV29-1 and TRBJ1-4; D is perhaps TRBD1 (5 bases). The CDR3 length is 12 residues. The germline V and J ends were trimmed by 6 bases and 5 bases, with 10 bases remaining between them. Germline loops: CDR1 SQVTM, CDR2 ANQGSEA. The CDR3 here is CSVEGPNEKLFF. DNA for the CDR3: TGCAGCGTAGAGGGACCAAATGAAAAACTGTTTTTT.

In its sample, this clonotype was seen many times. The V gene is TRBV24-1, the J gene TRBJ2-1; D gene unclear. The ends were cut back, 8 bases at V and 4 bases at J, with 5 bases in the middle. The CDR3 sequence is 11 residues long. Germline CDR1 and CDR2: KGHDR and SFDVKD. CDR3 nucleotides: TGTGCCACCACCCAGTACAATGAGCAGTTCTTC. This sequence encodes CATTQYNEQFF.

The chain carries TRBV7-9 and TRBJ2-7, with D unresolved. V lost 4 bases and J lost 1, with 14 bases in between. The germline gives CDR1 SEHNR, CDR2 FQNEAQ (reference sequence). The CDR3 has 15 residues. CDR3 loop: CASSSDRTGSYEQYF. The CDR3 bases are TGTGCCAGCAGCTCCGATCGCACGGGTTCCTACGAGCAGTACTTC.